The 27 T cell receptor beta chains given below trace back to one sample, sequenced in a study of control samples from healthy donors and cancer patients. The table came from immunoSEQ multiplex PCR; TCRdb's copy has only in-frame clones and leaves some out. The table records 100,000 to 150,000 clones, about 92% of them present only once. The sequenced material came from PBMCs. The receptors stem from a man of 80 years or more with head and neck cancer.

The chain recombines TRBV16 with TRBJ2-3; D is undetermined. Per the germline V gene, CDR1 is KGHSY and CDR2 is FQNENV. The V end lost 3 bases, the J end lost 4 bases, and 14 bases lay between the germline ends. The CDR3 contains 15 residues. CDR3 nucleotide sequence: TGTGCCAGCAGCCACTCACACCTACCCTCAGATACGCAGTATTTT. Translation: CASSHSHLPSDTQYF.

The chain links TRBV13 to TRBJ1-2; D not resolved. CDR1 is PRHDT and CDR2 is FYEKMQ in the germline V gene (reference sequence). With 0 bases removed from V and 4 bases from J, the gap between germline ends came to 9 bases. The CDR3 consists of 14 residues. This chain's CDR3 is CASSLGGRTYGYTF. For the CDR3, the DNA is TGTGCCAGCAGCTTAGGCGGAAGAACCTATGGCTACACCTTC. Full variable domain (rest looked up from reference TRBV13 and TRBJ1-2): AAGVIQSPRHLIKEKRETATLKCYPIPRHDTVYWYQQGPGQDPQFLISFYEKMQSDKGSIPDRFSAQQFSDYHSELNMSSLELGDSALYFCASSLGGRTYGYTFGSGTRLTVV.

V usage is TRBV4-1 and J usage is TRBJ2-5; the D gene is possibly TRBD1 (5 bases). This CDR3 has 15 residues. Germline loops: CDR1 MGHRA, CDR2 YSYEKL. The germline V and J ends were trimmed by 0 bases and 7 bases, with 15 bases remaining between them. The DNA for the CDR3 is TGCGCCAGCAGCCAAGATCAGAGTGGGGCTGTGACCCAGTACTTC. This sequence encodes CASSQDQSGAVTQYF.

This rearrangement joins TRBV19 to TRBJ1-5; D might be TRBD1 (5 bases). CDR1 is LNHDA, CDR2 SQIVND, per germline (reference sequence). V gave up 3 bases and J gave up 2 bases, with 11 bases separating them. This CDR3 region has 15 residues. This CDR3 is CASSMGSRGNQPQHF. CDR3 nucleotide sequence: TGTGCCAGTAGTATGGGATCCAGGGGCAATCAGCCCCAGCATTTT.

This clone was recorded once. The rearrangement uses TRBV5-5 and TRBJ2-7, with D hard to call. The ends were cut back, 3 bases at V and 0 bases at J, with 4 bases in the middle. Germline V gene lookup returns CDR1 SGHKS and CDR2 YYEKEE (reference sequence). This CDR3 has 12 residues. CDR3 bases: TGTGCCAGCAGCTCGAGCTCCTACGAGCAGTACTTC. Its translation: CASSSSSYEQYF. Full variable domain (rest looked up from reference TRBV5-5 and TRBJ2-7): DAGVTQSPTHLIKTRGQQVTLRCSPISGHKSVSWYQQVLGQGPQFIFQYYEKEERGRGNFPDRFSARQFPNYSSELNVNALLLGDSALYLCASSSSSYEQYFGPGTRLTVT.

The chain uses TRBV10-3 and TRBJ1-3; D not resolved. The CDR3 loop spans 13 amino acids. Germline-derived CDR1 and CDR2 are ENHRY and SYGVKD. The V and J ends lost 10 bases and 1 base respectively, with 11 bases between them. DNA for the CDR3: TGTGCCACAAAGGACGGGTCTGGAAACACCATATATTTT. This encodes CATKDGSGNTIYF.

The chain has TRBV10-3 and TRBJ2-3, with 7 positions matching TRBD1. CDR3 length: 15 residues. Germline assignment: CDR1 ENHRY and CDR2 SYGVKD. V was clipped by 2 bases and J by 6 bases; unmatched bases: 8. The CDR3 loop reads CAISEQGQPGDTQYF. CDR3 DNA sequence: TGTGCCATCAGTGAGCAGGGACAGCCTGGGGATACGCAGTATTTT.

The chain links TRBV15 to TRBJ2-7, with 9 bases that match TRBD1. The CDR3 covers 15 residues. Germline V CDR1 and CDR2: LNHNV, YYDKDF (reference sequence). With 0 bases clipped from V and 3 bases from J, the junction kept 3 bases outside the gene matches. CDR3 nucleotide sequence: TGTGCCACCAGCAGAGACCGGGACAGGGTCTACGAGCAGTACTTC. It codes for CATSRDRDRVYEQYF.

The V call is TRBV13, the J call TRBJ1-4; D not certain. This CDR3 region has 16 residues. Germline CDR1 is PRHDT and CDR2 is FYEKMQ (reference sequence). Trimming left V 5 bases short and J 0 bases short, with 13 bases between. CDR3 in DNA: TGTGCCAGCAGCCTCGCGGGGTATACAACTAATGAAAAACTGTTTTTT. This translates into CASSLAGYTTNEKLFF.

Here the CDR3 reads CASSRQGLTEAFF. As DNA, the CDR3 is TGTGCCAGCAGTCGACAGGGACTAACTGAAGCTTTCTTT. The chain is built from TRBV6-2 or TRBV6-3 and TRBJ1-1; TRBD1 matches 7 bases. This CDR3 comprises 13 residues. V shed 5 bases, J shed 5 bases, and the junction held 5 bases outside the gene matches. Germline V gene lookup returns CDR1 MNHEY and CDR2 SVGEGT.

The CDR3 is CASRRVSTNEKLFF. In DNA form, the CDR3 reads TGTGCCAGCCGTCGTGTGTCAACTAATGAAAAACTGTTTTTT. The chain links TRBV2 to TRBJ1-4; no clear D. Trimming cost V 8 bases and J 0 bases, with 10 bases left between them. From germline, CDR1 is SNHLY and CDR2 FYNNEI. The CDR3 sequence is 14 residues long.

The chain employs TRBV7-6 and TRBJ1-4, with a possible D match to TRBD1 (5 bases). V gave up 5 bases and J gave up 5 bases, with 12 bases separating them. Germline V gene data show CDR1 as SGHVS and CDR2 as FNYEAQ. This CDR3 spans 14 amino acids. CDR3 DNA: TGTGCCAGCAGCCCCAGACAGCCGAATGAAAAACTGTTTTTT. Translating it yields CASSPRQPNEKLFF.

This clone was observed once. The genes are TRBV19 and TRBJ1-4; perhaps TRBD1 as D (5 bases). V lost 6 bases and J lost 3, with 14 bases in between. CDR3 length equals 15 residues. CDR1 is LNHDA, CDR2 SQIVND, per germline (reference sequence). The CDR3 loop is CASRNPGDSNEKLFF. CDR3 bases: TGTGCCAGTAGGAATCCGGGGGATTCTAATGAAAAACTGTTTTTT. The entire variable domain, with the rest obtained from reference TRBV19 and TRBJ1-4, is as follows: DGGITQSPKYLFRKEGQNVTLSCEQNLNHDAMYWYRQDPGQGLRLIYYSQIVNDFQKGDIAEGYSVSREKKESFPLTVTSAQKNPTAFYLCASRNPGDSNEKLFFGSGTQLSVL.

This clone is a singleton in its sample. J is TRBJ1-5 and V is TRBV5-4; TRBD1 matches 8 bases. Germline loops: CDR1 SGHNT, CDR2 YYREEE (reference sequence). Unmatched junction bases numbered 4, after V lost 0 bases and J lost 5 bases. CDR3 length: 15 amino acids. The CDR3 DNA reads as TGTGCCAGCAGCTTGGGGACAGGGAGAGATCAGCCCCAGCATTTT. Translated, it gives CASSLGTGRDQPQHF.

V gene TRBV27 combines with J gene TRBJ1-1, with D uncertain. This CDR3 has 15 amino acids. Germline assignment: CDR1 MNHEY and CDR2 SMNVEV (reference sequence). Trimming cost V 6 bases and J 1 base, with 15 bases left between them. The CDR3 reads CASRVHPRGNTEAFF. The DNA of the CDR3 is TGTGCCAGCAGAGTTCACCCCCGGGGGAACACTGAAGCTTTCTTT.

The rearrangement joins TRBV6-6 to TRBJ1-2; D is perhaps TRBD1 (5 bases). This CDR3 region has 14 residues. V was shortened by 5 bases and J by 8 bases, with 18 bases between the two germline ends. From germline, CDR1 is MNHNY and CDR2 SVGAGI (reference sequence). This CDR3 is CASSPASGGTGYTF. The CDR3 nucleotides read TGTGCCAGCAGTCCCGCGAGTGGGGGGACCGGCTACACCTTC.

The chain combines TRBV7-2 with TRBJ2-1; TRBD2 matches at 10 bases. The germline CDR1 and CDR2 sequences are SGHTA and FQGNSA. The CDR3 sequence is 16 residues long. The ends lost 3 bases at V and 5 bases at J; junction bases unmatched: 7. The CDR3 nucleotides read TGTGCCAGCAGCTTCTCTAGCGGGAGCCCCAACAATGAGCAGTTCTTC. This encodes CASSFSSGSPNNEQFF.

This clone was observed once. The chain carries TRBV4-1 and TRBJ1-4; D possibly corresponds to TRBD1 (5 bases). The ends were cut back, 4 bases at V and 0 bases at J, with 12 bases in the middle. From germline, CDR1 is MGHRA and CDR2 YSYEKL. This CDR3 is built from 16 residues. CDR3 sequence: CASSRPETATNEKLFF. CDR3 bases: TGCGCCAGCAGCCGCCCCGAGACAGCAACTAATGAAAAACTGTTTTTT.

The chain recombines TRBV4-3 with TRBJ1-1; D gene ambiguous. The CDR3 extends over 14 amino acids. V lost 2 bases and J lost 5, with 12 bases in between. CDR1 is LGHNA, CDR2 YSLEER, per germline. CDR3 protein: CASSQNMGGTEAFF. For the CDR3, the DNA is TGCGCCAGCAGCCAAAACATGGGAGGGACTGAAGCTTTCTTT.

The gene calls are TRBV6-5 and TRBJ1-5, with D possibly TRBD1 on 5 matching bases. V was shortened by 5 bases and J by 4 bases, with 9 bases between the two germline ends. The germline CDR1 and CDR2 sequences are MNHEY and SVGAGI. CDR3 length: 13 residues. DNA of the CDR3: TGTGCCAGCAGTATAGGGGATAATCAGCCCCAGCATTTT. Encoded protein: CASSIGDNQPQHF.

The chain carries TRBV21-1 and TRBJ2-1; TRBD2 was called by the table and not checked on the DNA. TRBV21-1 is classified as a pseudogene. The CDR3 consists of 17 residues. This chain's CDR3 is CASSKKGVAGEGNEQFF. CDR3 in DNA: TGTGCCAGCAGCAAAAAAGGGGTAGCGGGAGAAGGCAATGAGCAGTTCTTC.

V usage is TRBV5-1 and J usage is TRBJ1-1; 8 bases match TRBD1. Germline assignment: CDR1 SGHRS and CDR2 YFSETQ. The CDR3 spans 17 residues. V lost 2 bases, J lost 0 bases, and 9 bases stayed unmatched. The CDR3: CASSFGSGGPLNTEAFF. The CDR3 region has the DNA TGCGCCAGCAGCTTTGGTTCAGGGGGCCCTCTGAACACTGAAGCTTTCTTT.

This chain joins TRBV2 and TRBJ1-1; D perhaps matches TRBD1 (5 bases). The CDR3 loop spans 13 amino acids. The V gene lost 1 base and the J gene lost 9 bases, with 12 bases spanning the gap. In germline, CDR1 is SNHLY, CDR2 FYNNEI. The CDR3 sequence: CASSEGDGRKAFF. The DNA of the CDR3 is TGTGCCAGCAGTGAAGGGGACGGAAGGAAAGCTTTCTTT.

The chain couples TRBV4-1 to TRBJ1-3; D gene ambiguous. V gave up 5 bases and J gave up 4 bases, with 15 bases separating them. The CDR3 consists of 15 residues. Germline V gives CDR1 MGHRA, CDR2 YSYEKL. The CDR3: CASSITWVGGNTIYF. For the CDR3, the DNA is TGCGCCAGCAGCATCACTTGGGTGGGAGGAAACACCATATATTTT.

The J gene is TRBJ1-6, the V gene TRBV11-2; a possible D gene is TRBD1 (5 bases). V was pared by 8 bases and J by 5 bases, with 19 bases between. This CDR3 spans 16 amino acids. The germline CDR1 and CDR2 sequences are SGHAT and FQNNGV. This CDR3 is CASSQTGGRDNSPLHF. CDR3 nucleotide sequence: TGTGCCAGCTCCCAAACGGGGGGACGGGATAATTCACCCCTCCACTTT.

The CDR3 loop is CASSLDDRADTEAFF. The CDR3 nucleotides are TGTGCCAGCAGCTTAGACGACAGGGCGGACACTGAAGCTTTCTTT. V and J are TRBV11-2 and TRBJ1-1; 7 bases align to TRBD1. J lost 3 bases, V lost 0 bases, and 4 bases had no gene match. CDR1 and CDR2 (germline): SGHAT, FQNNGV. The CDR3 length is 15 residues.

The table lists this clone with a count of one. The genes are TRBV6-2 or TRBV6-3 and TRBJ2-1; D may be TRBD1 (9 bases). The V end was cut by 6 bases, the J end by 6 bases, with 33 bases between. Germline V gene data show CDR1 as MNHEY and CDR2 as SVGEGT. CDR3 length equals 20 residues. The CDR3 nucleotides read TGTGCCAGCAGCACGGGAGGGACAGGGAATTTCAGGGAGAGTTTCAATGAGCAGTTCTTC. It translates to CASSTGGTGNFRESFNEQFF.